Shown below are 11 T cell receptor beta chains from a single sample sequenced in a study of blood T cells in healthy people across ages. A sample-barcoded 5' primer and a J-beta primer mix were used in a second PCR of about 7 to 11 cycles. TCRdb called the 5' RACE reads again in MiXCR, with one record for every CDR3 protein. The sample comprises under 800,000 distinct CDR3 sequences, 40% to 45% of which are singletons, and around a fifth rests with the top ten. Sequenced sample: blood. These receptors originate from an older woman in good health.

V and J are TRBV14 and TRBJ2-6; D gene ambiguous. The CDR3 is 17 amino acids. From germline, CDR1 is SGHDN and CDR2 FVKESK. V gave up 4 bases and J gave up 9 bases, with 22 bases separating them. The CDR3 is CASSRAIGIITDNVLTF. The CDR3 coding sequence is TGTGCCAGCAGCCGAGCGATAGGGATAATTACGGACAACGTCCTGACTTTC.

This chain links TRBV7-2 with TRBJ2-6, with 11 bases lining up with TRBD2. CDR1 and CDR2 from the germline V gene are SGHTA and FQGNSA. The CDR3 consists of 17 residues. Trimming cost V 5 bases and J 4 bases; bases outside gene matches: 7. The CDR3 region is CASSILAGVSGANVLTF. DNA for the CDR3: TGTGCCAGCAGCATACTAGCGGGAGTATCCGGGGCCAACGTCCTGACTTTC.

V gene TRBV29-1 combines with J gene TRBJ2-7; 7 bases align to TRBD2. This CDR3 region has 12 residues. Trimming cost V 2 bases and J 10 bases; bases outside gene matches: 8. From germline, CDR1 is SQVTM and CDR2 ANQGSEA. In DNA form, the CDR3 reads TGCAGCGTTGAACTAGCGGCGGACACCCAGTACTTC. Residues: CSVELAADTQYF.

V is TRBV3-1 and J is TRBJ2-2, with 8 bases identical to TRBD1. The CDR3 runs to 16 residues. The V and J ends lost 1 base and 5 bases, in that order; junction bases with no gene match: 6. In germline, CDR1 is LGHDT, CDR2 YNNKEL (reference sequence). The CDR3: CASSQVGQGITGELFF. In nucleotides, the CDR3 is TGTGCCAGCAGCCAAGTCGGACAGGGTATTACCGGGGAGCTGTTTTTT.

This clonotype was observed many times. The CDR3 spells CASSFGGVLLTKETQYF. CDR3 coding DNA: TGCGCCAGCAGCTTCGGAGGGGTTCTACTAACTAAAGAGACCCAGTACTTC. The V gene is TRBV5-1, the J gene TRBJ2-5; tentative D call: TRBD2 (6 bases). In germline, CDR1 is SGHRS, CDR2 YFSETQ. The CDR3 length is 17 residues. V gave up 2 bases and J gave up 3 bases, with 20 bases separating them.

This clonotype appeared a few times. The genes are TRBV27 and TRBJ2-7; D remains unclear. The CDR3 consists of 13 residues. Trimming cost V 6 bases and J 1 base, with 10 bases left between them. Per the germline V gene, CDR1 is MNHEY and CDR2 is SMNVEV (reference sequence). The CDR3: CASSMGISYEQYF. The CDR3 nucleotides read TGTGCCAGCAGCATGGGGATTTCCTACGAGCAGTACTTC.

This clonotype was counted between two and nine times. This chain uses TRBV5-1 with TRBJ2-1; 9 bases match TRBD2. V lost 4 bases to trimming and J lost 2 bases; unmatched junction nucleotides: 4. From germline, CDR1 is SGHRS and CDR2 YFSETQ. The CDR3 runs to 15 residues. CDR3 amino acids: CASSTKRGAYNEQFF. The CDR3 DNA reads as TGCGCCAGCAGCACGAAGCGGGGGGCCTACAATGAGCAGTTCTTC. Full variable domain (outside the CDR3, taken from reference TRBV5-1 and TRBJ2-1): KAGVTQTPRYLIKTRGQQVTLSCSPISGHRSVSWYQQTPGQGLQFLFEYFSETQRNKGNFPGRFSGRQFSNSRSEMNVSTLELGDSALYLCASSTKRGAYNEQFFGPGTRLTVL.

The chain couples TRBV20-1 to TRBJ2-7, with 7 positions matching TRBD2. The CDR3 has 20 amino acids. CDR1 is DFQATT and CDR2 is SNEGSKA in the germline V gene (reference sequence). V lost 2 bases and J lost 0; bases outside the gene matches: 22. CDR3 DNA: TGCAGTGCTAGACTTCATTATGGACTAGGTCCCTCCTTAAGCTCCTACGAGCAGTACTTC. It translates to CSARLHYGLGPSLSSYEQYF.

Regarding this clonotype: Since no conserved phenylalanine or tryptophan closes the CDR3, a read error is the likely cause. This chain links TRBV5-1 with TRBJ2-3; D unclear. The CDR3 runs 12 residues. From germline, CDR1 is SGHRS and CDR2 YFSETQ. Trimming shortened V by 4 bases and J by 6 bases, and 9 bases separated the two germline ends. The CDR3 nucleotides read TGCGCCAGCAGCCTGCGTGTTGATACGCAGTATTAT. It codes for CASSLRVDTQYY.

This rearrangement joins TRBV7-9 to TRBJ1-2, with 7 bases lining up with TRBD1. The V gene end was trimmed by 5 bases and the J gene end by 5 bases; junction bases not matched to a gene: 11. CDR3 length: 15 amino acids. Germline values: CDR1 SEHNR, CDR2 FQNEAQ (reference sequence). DNA for the CDR3: TGTGCCAGCAGCCCCCAGGGGGGCGTCCCGTATGGCTACACCTTC. Translation gives CASSPQGGVPYGYTF.

This clonotype occurred many times. J is TRBJ2-3 and V is TRBV29-1; 8 positions agree with TRBD1. Germline V lookup: CDR1 SQVTM, CDR2 ANQGSEA. The CDR3 is 14 residues long. J was trimmed by 3 bases and V by 5 bases; bases with no gene match: 7. In DNA, the CDR3 is TGCAGCGTTCGTGGGACAGGCGGTACAGATACGCAGTATTTT. Translated: CSVRGTGGTDTQYF.